The TCR beta chain described here comes from a study of blood T cell repertoires in COVID-19. Assay used: immunoSEQ multiplex PCR; TCRdb lists only in-frame clones, some missing. The sample contains about 270,000 clones, roughly 79% of which appear only once. The V segment lost 5 bases and the J segment 3 bases; nucleotides outside the gene matches: 7. The CDR3 is 16 amino acids. The germline V gene has CDR1 PRHDT and CDR2 FYEKMQ (reference sequence). Sequencing used peripheral blood. The sequence derives from a woman aged 60-75 years with active or convalescent COVID-19. The chain couples TRBV13 to TRBJ2-3; 11 positions match TRBD2. The CDR3 region is CASSPEASGGTDTQYF. The CDR3 DNA follows: TGTGCCAGCAGCCCAGAGGCTAGCGGGGGGACAGATACGCAGTATTTT.